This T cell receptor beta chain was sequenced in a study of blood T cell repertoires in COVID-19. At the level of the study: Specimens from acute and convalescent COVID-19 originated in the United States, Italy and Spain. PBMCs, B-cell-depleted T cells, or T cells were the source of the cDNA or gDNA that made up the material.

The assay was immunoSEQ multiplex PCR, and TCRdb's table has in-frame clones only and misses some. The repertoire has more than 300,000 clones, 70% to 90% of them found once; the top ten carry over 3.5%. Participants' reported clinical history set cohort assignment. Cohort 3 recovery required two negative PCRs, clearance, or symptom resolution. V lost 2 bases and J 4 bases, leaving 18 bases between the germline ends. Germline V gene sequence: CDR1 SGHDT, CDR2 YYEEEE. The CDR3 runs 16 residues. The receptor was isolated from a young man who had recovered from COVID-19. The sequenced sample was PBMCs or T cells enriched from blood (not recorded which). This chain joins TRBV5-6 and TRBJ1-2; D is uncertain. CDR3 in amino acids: CASSLASIRGFYGYTF. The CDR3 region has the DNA TGTGCCAGCAGCTTAGCCTCAATCCGCGGGTTCTATGGCTACACCTTC.